This TCR beta chain derives from a study of cytomegalovirus exposure and HLA in healthy donors (dated by TCRdb to the late 2010s). Background for the entire study: An earlier analysis of roughly 630 of the donors reported 250 to 300 Gb of sequence data and more than 90 million unique TCR beta sequences from 150 million to 200 million T cells. An early release covering more than 500 HLA-typed donors comprised 250 to 350 gigabases of sequencing data and tens of millions of unique TCR sequences. Of the 398 genotyped donors, 75% to 85% were placed in the genetic ancestry cluster associated with self-reported Caucasian donors. The study was designed to test whether signatures of past pathogen exposure could be identified by cataloging public T cell receptors. Using immunosequencing, the study profiled T cell repertoires from fewer than 850 subjects and related those repertoires to cytomegalovirus serostatus. Besides the first cohort of approximately 710 subjects, a separate validation cohort made up of 120 different subjects was used. To predict cytomegalovirus infection status, the study combined high-throughput TCR immunosequencing, statistical association of individual TCRs with disease status, and machine learning. A later analysis re-analyzed previously published TCR beta repertoires from 550 to 700 donors and added high-resolution HLA genotyping to study TCR occurrence patterns. In the later analysis, no new phenotypic data were used to find candidate immune exposures; instead, reliance was placed on TCR beta sequences and their occurrence across donors. An earlier analysis of 450 to 750 of the donors used high-throughput TCR beta sequencing to judge whether each TCR beta V gene segment behaved as functional or pseudogenic. Donor age, sex, ethnicity and CMV serostatus were compiled alongside the repertoire data. A later genetic analysis used genome-wide SNP genotypes for about 65% of the 666 donors, treating that subset as a discovery cohort. Every repertoire in the discovery cohort had been generated on one and the same sequencing platform. Both class I and class II loci were covered by HLA typing, at four-digit resolution. Typing coverage varied by locus: about 620-640 donors for A, B, C, DRB1 and DQB1; 522 for DQA1; over 600 for DPA1; around 450 for DPB1. Roughly five DR-DQ haplotypes were handled as single units for association and clustering, since linkage in the cohort was strong. On average, about 200,000 unique TCR beta nucleotide sequences were sequenced per donor among some 430 genotyped donors of the cohort, with roughly 18% of those sequences being non-productive. Paper-wide results and their limitations: The authors suggested that the approach could potentially be extended to other disease states and immunological phenotypes. In a later analysis, HLA-associated TCR beta chains showed more clonal expansion and lower generation probabilities than non-associated chains that were equally common. V-gene and J-gene trimming of TCR beta chains was associated with a missense DCLRE1C variant in a later genetic analysis, and the association was replicated in an independent cohort. Because counts were too low, more than 15 rarely observed V segments, including chromosome 9 orphons, were excluded from the earlier analysis of 500 to 700 of the donors. In both the original and validation cohorts, the classifier was reported to diagnose cytomegalovirus status with high specificity and sensitivity. Most TCR sequences were seen in very few donors, while some public TCRs were found in many individuals. Compared with the approximately 600-donor mean, donors in an Asian-associated ancestry cluster had fewer N-insertions in productive TCRs, according to a later genetic analysis. In a later analysis, several top co-occurrence clusters were reported to appear linked to parvovirus B19, influenza, CMV and Epstein-Barr virus. The presence/absence analyses assumed that sequencing depth was roughly uniform across donors, and that assumption may not be true. In a later analysis, most CMV-associated TCR beta chains were found to appear HLA-restricted, with HLA associations seemingly driven largely by CMV exposure. A later analysis associated roughly 17,000 TCR beta sequences with specific HLA alleles at a false discovery rate of 0.05. Correlated functional status among segregating V segments might reflect linkage disequilibrium, but an unknown experimental factor could not be ruled out. A group of highly shared sequence variants was considered likely to be a technical artifact of the sequencing pipeline. In a later analysis, the rate of TCR association differed among HLA loci, with DRB1 alleles having the most associated TCRs and HLA-C alleles having the fewest. Only TCR beta chains were sequenced in this cohort, and the absence of alpha or paired-chain data limited detectable features. In vitro tests confirmed that a few of the cytomegalovirus-associated TCR beta chains recognize cytomegalovirus antigens. CMV serostatus was the only immune exposure information available for the cohort. Some IMGT-functional V segments, including TRBV6-2 and TRBV6-3, could not be distinguished by the 87-base-pair reads and were therefore excluded. Because HLA typing was unavailable for some donors at each locus, only the typed subset was used in association tests. In the study, about 150 TCR beta chains were listed as associated with cytomegalovirus. Strong co-occurrence of HLA alleles, especially DR and DQ, made assigning TCR associations to individual alleles difficult. An earlier analysis of approximately 600 of the donors showed that most TCR beta V segments appeared in productive rearrangements either about 87% or about 30% of the time, which broadly matched IMGT annotations. A further reported finding was that TCR beta sequences accurately predicted the HLA-A and HLA-B alleles for most subjects in the first cohort.

The library was produced with the immunoSEQ multiplex PCR assay. A mixture of 60 forward primers for TCR Vbeta segments and 13 reverse primers for TCR Jbeta segments was used in the multiplex PCR. A multiplex PCR assay on genomic DNA amplified the CDR3 region of rearranged TCR beta genes. Amplified TCR beta libraries were sequenced as 87-base-pair reads on the Illumina HiSeq System. On the study's bioinformatics: A later analysis tallied tens of millions of unique TCR beta chains across the 640 or so repertoires, and approximately 12 million of those chains were shared by two or more donors. A nearest-neighbor algorithm error-corrected the raw reads and collapsed the reads into unique sequences, merging closely related sequences to remove PCR and sequencing errors. CDR3 sequences were aligned to IMGT reference sequences to assign V, D and J gene segments. Each retained sequence needed at least a six-nucleotide match to both a V gene segment and a J gene segment. A rearrangement counted as productive if the CDR3 had no stop codons and remained in frame with V and J, and every other rearrangement counted as non-productive. Following IMGT convention, CDR3 was defined as the stretch from the second conserved V-encoded cysteine up to the conserved J-encoded phenylalanine. The earlier analysis of a few hundred of the donors excluded any sequence lacking an unambiguous match to a single V gene segment. An earlier analysis of approximately 590 of the donors called V segments functional above 56.7% productive rearrangements and segregating when the between-donor standard deviation exceeded 5%. A statistical classification framework was built to diagnose cytomegalovirus status from the catalog of TCR beta chain sequences. In a later analysis, TCR nucleotide sequences were compared against IMGT/GENE-DB human TR gene sequences so that V and J genes could be assigned. The TCRdist pipeline was used in a later analysis to assign CDR3 sequences and most-parsimonious VDJ recombination scenarios. In a later analysis, each TCR beta chain was defined by its CDR3 amino acid sequence together with its V-gene family, and reads lacking a unique V-gene family were excluded. To address suspected cross-contamination and a sequencing artifact, a later analysis removed around 600 highly shared, low-generation-probability nucleotide sequences. A later analysis calculated a clonal expansion index for each public chain from normalized within-repertoire ranks of inferred template counts. In a later analysis, generation probabilities were computed using a VDJ recombination model fitted to out-of-frame rearrangements, and the results were checked against IGoR. In a later analysis, TCR-TCR, TCR-HLA and TCR-CMV co-occurrence was scored with hypergeometric tests, and a repertoire-size bias correction was applied to TCR pairs. In a later analysis, false discovery rates were estimated by permuting HLA or CMV assignments 20 times. In a later analysis, co-occurring TCRs were grouped with DBSCAN, and TCRdist sequence similarity was added when clustering was performed within HLA-allele-positive subsets. Co-occurrence clustering excluded repertoires with fewer than 30,000 or more than 120,000 public chains, plus five with anomalous nucleotide sharing. The immuneACCESS repertoire file appears here via TCRdb, limited to in-frame rearrangements. These files lack a portion of the clones; in checked studies, under half of the deficit traces to unresolved V genes, and the cause of the others is not known. V and J calls plus clone size are reproduced from that table; the DNA served to infer D and trimming. The sample table lists 150,000 to 200,000 clones, just under 85% of them with a count of one. The top ten hold 4.8% of the sample.

In total, 600 or so healthy bone marrow donors made up the cohort. All cohort members were sampled while nominally healthy, although unrecorded immune exposures were likely present. The donor tested CMV seropositive, placing the donor among the 289 seropositive members of the cohort. A peripheral blood sample was collected from each donor, and TCR beta sequencing was performed on peripheral blood mononuclear cells. Genomic DNA was extracted from the blood cell samples with the Qiagen DNeasy Blood Extraction Kit. From cysteine to phenylalanine, the CDR3 is 13 amino acids long. Just CDR3 DNA is preserved here, 39 bases in frame from base 1. V loses 2 bases, J loses 4 bases, and the germline ends lie 9 bases apart. The germline V gene sets CDR1 to SGHRS and CDR2 to YFSETQ. With regard to this clone: This clone's antigen is unknown. Base qualities are not at hand, and no much larger clone is one base apart.

The rearranged segments are TRBV5-1 and TRBJ1-1; no D gene is confidently identified. The sequenced material came from PBMCs. The sequence was obtained from a girl aged 10 to 17 in good health and CMV-seropositive. The bases read TGCGCCAGCAGCTTAGAGGGAGGCACTGAAGCTTTCTTT. Translated, it reads CASSLEGGTEAFF.